One sample yielded the 8 T cell receptor beta chains listed below, sequenced in a study of cytomegalovirus exposure and HLA in healthy donors. The study ran its PCR with 60 Vbeta and 13 Jbeta primers. Clones were read by immunoSEQ multiplex PCR, and TCRdb kept only the in-frame ones, dropping some. The sample consists of tens of thousands of clones, 75% to 85% of them appearing once. The specimen was PBMCs. The receptors were gathered from a man over 45 in good health and CMV-seropositive.

The rearrangement uses TRBV19 and TRBJ2-1; possibly TRBD1 for D (8 bases). V gave up 6 bases and J gave up 12 bases, with 15 bases separating them. The CDR3 is 12 residues long. The germline V gene encodes CDR1 LNHDA and CDR2 SQIVND (reference sequence). The CDR3 region is CASSRTGRGQFF. DNA for the CDR3: TGTGCCAGTAGCAGGACAGGGAGGGGGCAGTTCTTC.

This CDR3 is CASSASNYGYTF. The DNA of the CDR3 is TGTGCCAGCAGCGCTAGTAACTATGGCTACACCTTC. The chain uses TRBV9 and TRBJ1-2; D remains ambiguous. The germline V gene has CDR1 SGDLS and CDR2 YYNGEE. This CDR3 is built from 12 residues. Trimming cost V 3 bases and J 1 base, with 4 bases left between them.

This chain joins TRBV11-2 and TRBJ2-1; 12 bases agree with TRBD2. The CDR3 extends over 14 amino acids. Germline CDR1 reads SGHAT; CDR2 reads FQNNGV. The V segment lost 4 bases and the J segment 7 bases; nucleotides outside the gene matches: 2. DNA of the CDR3: TGTGCCAGCAGCTATGGGACTAGCGGGAATGAGCAGTTCTTC. Translation: CASSYGTSGNEQFF. Complete variable domain (other parts from reference TRBV11-2 and TRBJ2-1): EAGVAQSPRYKIIEKRQSVAFWCNPISGHATLYWYQQILGQGPKLLIQFQNNGVVDDSQLPKDRFSAERLKGVDSTLKIQPAKLEDSAVYLCASSYGTSGNEQFFGPGTRLTVL.

The genes are TRBV19 and TRBJ2-5; 8 bases are shared with TRBD2. The end of the DNA is better explained by TRBJ2-7, so the J call may be wrong. This CDR3 region has 15 residues. CDR1 and CDR2 from the germline V gene are LNHDA and SQIVND (reference sequence). CDR3 protein: CASSMSTAGVLEQYF. CDR3 in DNA: TGTGCCAGTAGTATGAGTACAGCGGGAGTTCTCGAGCAGTACTTC.

The genes are TRBV18 and TRBJ2-3; D is possibly TRBD2 (6 bases). V lost 8 bases and J lost 1, with 16 bases in between. Germline V CDR1 and CDR2: KGHSH, LQKENI. The CDR3 has 15 residues. CDR3 sequence: CASSLRLAGTDTQYF. The CDR3 coding sequence is TGTGCCAGCAGCCTAAGATTAGCGGGCACAGATACGCAGTATTTT.

A single count supports this clone. This chain joins TRBV19 and TRBJ2-7; 9 bases match TRBD2. The CDR3 spans 15 residues. Per germline, CDR1 LNHDA and CDR2 SQIVND (reference sequence). V lost 5 bases and J lost 1; bases outside the gene matches: 6. CDR3 in amino acids: CASSQGLAGSYEQYF. In DNA, the CDR3 is TGTGCCAGTAGTCAAGGGCTAGCGGGATCCTACGAGCAGTACTTC.

V is TRBV19 and J is TRBJ2-2; D is undetermined. Germline V gives CDR1 LNHDA, CDR2 SQIVND (reference sequence). The CDR3 consists of 13 residues. Trimming shortened V by 7 bases and J by 3 bases, and 9 bases separated the two germline ends. CDR3 sequence: CASKVQDTGELFF. CDR3 sequence (DNA): TGTGCCAGTAAGGTTCAGGACACCGGGGAGCTGTTTTTT. The full variable domain, rest sourced from reference TRBV19 and TRBJ2-2, is DGGITQSPKYLFRKEGQNVTLSCEQNLNHDAMYWYRQDPGQGLRLIYYSQIVNDFQKGDIAEGYSVSREKKESFPLTVTSAQKNPTAFYLCASKVQDTGELFFGEGSRLTVL.

The chain joins TRBV4-1 to TRBJ2-7; a weak D match, TRBD2 (5 bases). Germline loops: CDR1 MGHRA, CDR2 YSYEKL. This CDR3 has 17 residues. The V gene lost 2 bases and the J gene lost 2 bases, with 19 bases spanning the gap. The CDR3 protein is CASSQNPGILRAYEQYF. The CDR3, as DNA: TGCGCCAGCAGCCAAAATCCGGGGATCCTCCGGGCCTACGAGCAGTACTTC.